This TCR beta chain appears in the sequencing data of a study of identical twins. TCRdb redid the calling of the 5' RACE reads with MiXCR, one entry per CDR3 protein. The sample shows about 200,000 distinct CDR3 sequences, 10% to 13% of them seen only once. The CDR3 is made up of 16 amino acids. The V end was cut by 0 bases, the J end by 1 base, with 9 bases between. Germline loops: CDR1 LGHDT, CDR2 YNNKEL (reference sequence). This clonotype has at least ten counts. The chain links TRBV3-1 to TRBJ2-2, with a tentative D call TRBD2 (7 bases). The receptor's source is a man aged 45-65 years in good health. What was sequenced was memory T cells sorted from blood. The DNA of the CDR3 is TGTGCCAGCAGCCAAGAAGGGGGGGTGAACACCGGGGAGCTGTTTTTT. Protein product: CASSQEGGVNTGELFF.